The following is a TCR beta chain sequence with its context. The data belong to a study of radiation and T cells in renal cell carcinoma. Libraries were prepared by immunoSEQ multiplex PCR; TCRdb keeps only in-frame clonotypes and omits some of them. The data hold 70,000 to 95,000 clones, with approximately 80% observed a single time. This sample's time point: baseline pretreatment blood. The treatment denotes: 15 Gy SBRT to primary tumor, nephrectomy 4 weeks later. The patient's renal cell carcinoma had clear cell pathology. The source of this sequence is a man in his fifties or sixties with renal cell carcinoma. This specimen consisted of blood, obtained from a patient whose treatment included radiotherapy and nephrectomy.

CDR3 in DNA: TGTGCCAGCAGTACCCAGGGGGCGCGGGCACACACCTTC. This encodes CASSTQGARAHTF. The J gene is TRBJ1-2, the V gene TRBV6-1, with 8 bases matching TRBD1. The CDR3 covers 13 residues. Germline lookup yields CDR1 MNHNS and CDR2 SASEGT. J gave up 12 bases and V 5 bases, and 11 bases lay outside the gene matches.